This is a list of T cell receptor beta chains from one sample in a study of T cells in tuberculosis. The method was immunoSEQ multiplex PCR; TCRdb's version includes in-frame clones alone and lacks a portion of them. Of 30,000 to 35,000 clones in the sample, about 89% were seen once. The sequencing input was PBMCs. These receptors were taken from a donor between 10 and 35 years old with latent tuberculosis or without tuberculosis infection. The CDR3 runs from the conserved cysteine through the conserved F or W. A D gene is named only where the DNA matches it firmly. Size values are once, few and many counts, or a class for expanded clones, and some rows have none.

V	J	D	size	DNA	CDR3
TRBV11-2	TRBJ2-3	TRBD2	-	TGTGCCATATCTGCCGGCGGGAGGGGGGATACGCAGTATTTT	CAISAGGRGDTQYF
TRBV6-1	TRBJ1-1	-	-	TGTGCCAGCAGTGAACGTGGGCAGGGGAACACTGAAGCTTTCTTT	CASSERGQGNTEAFF
TRBV4-3	TRBJ2-1	-	-	TGCGCCAGCAGCCAAAAGGGGTTCTCCTACAATGAGCAGTTCTTC	CASSQKGFSYNEQFF
TRBV5-1	TRBJ2-2	-	once	TGCGCCAGCAGGGAAGCGATTCTAGGGAACACCGGGGAGCTGTTTTTT	CASREAILGNTGELFF
TRBV30	TRBJ2-5	-	-	TGTGCCTGGAGGTTGATAGCGGATTTAAAAGAGACCCAGTACTTC	CAWRLIADLKETQYF
TRBV19	TRBJ1-6	TRBD1	-	TGTGCCAGTAGTTTCGGGACAGGGGGCTCACCCCTCCACTTT	CASSFGTGGSPLHF
TRBV2	TRBJ1-1	-	-	TGTGCCAGCAGTGATCTAGGGGGGAACACTGAAGCTTTCTTT	CASSDLGGNTEAFF
TRBV7-8	TRBJ1-2	TRBD1	-	TGTGCCAGCAGCGTGGACAGGGTCTATGGCTACACCTTC	CASSVDRVYGYTF
TRBV30	TRBJ1-2	-	once	TGTGCCTGGAGGGCCTCAGGGCGCTATGGCTACACCTTC	CAWRASGRYGYTF
TRBV6-5	TRBJ1-4	-	-	TGTGCCAGCAGTTACGATTTTGAGGGAGGGGAAAAACTGTTTTTT	CASSYDFEGGEKLFF
TRBV4-3	TRBJ1-6	TRBD1	-	TGCGCCAGCAGCCCAACGGCCTTTGGACAGGAGGAATCACCCCTCCACTTT	CASSPTAFGQEESPLHF
TRBV6-4	TRBJ2-3	-	-	TGTGCCAGCAGTTTAGGGGGTGGCACAGATACGCAGTATTTT	CASSLGGGTDTQYF
TRBV19	TRBJ2-1	TRBD2	-	TGTGCCAGTACCCTGACTAGCGGAACCTACAATGAGCAGTTCTTC	CASTLTSGTYNEQFF
TRBV27	TRBJ2-1	TRBD2	-	TGTGCCAGCAGTTTCCTCCCAGCGGGAGGCTACAATGAGCAGTTCTTC	CASSFLPAGGYNEQFF
TRBV7-2	TRBJ1-6	-	-	TGTGCCAGCAGCTTATTGAGTTTCAGCGGCTCCTATAATTCACCCCTCCACTTT	CASSLLSFSGSYNSPLHF
TRBV7-9	TRBJ2-5	-	-	TGTGCCAGCAGCACTTGGGGCGCAGGGTTAGAGACCCAGTACTTC	CASSTWGAGLETQYF
TRBV30	TRBJ1-1	-	-	TGTGCCTGGAGTGTACAGGTCAGAGCCAACACTGAAGCTTTCTTT	CAWSVQVRANTEAFF
TRBV4-1	TRBJ2-2	-	-	TGCGCCAGCAGCCAAGGGAGGGCGGGAATCCGCGGGACCGGGGAGCTGTTTTTT	CASSQGRAGIRGTGELFF
TRBV25-1	TRBJ2-3	TRBD2	-	TGTGCCAGCAGTGAATTGGGCGGGGGGCGAGATACGCAGTATTTT	CASSELGGGRDTQYF
TRBV9	TRBJ1-3	-	-	TGTGCCAGCAGCCCACAACAGGGAAACACCATATATTTT	CASSPQQGNTIYF
TRBV5-4	TRBJ1-1	TRBD1	-	TGTGCCAGCAGCTGGGTCCAGGGGGTGGGCACTGAAGCTTTCTTT	CASSWVQGVGTEAFF
TRBV11-1	TRBJ1-5	TRBD1	once	TGTGCCAGCAGCTTAGGGACAGGGGTTGATGGCAATCAGCCCCAGCATTTT	CASSLGTGVDGNQPQHF
TRBV19	TRBJ2-2	-	-	TGTGCCAGTAGTATAGGTCGGAACACCGGGGAGCTGTTTTTT	CASSIGRNTGELFF
TRBV6-5	TRBJ2-5	TRBD2	-	TGTGCCAGCAGTTACTCAACCGGGAGGGGAGAGACCCAGTACTTC	CASSYSTGRGETQYF
TRBV6-1	TRBJ1-2	-	-	TGTGCCAGCAGTCCCTTTGAGCGCGGCTACACCTTC	CASSPFERGYTF
TRBV30	TRBJ2-2	TRBD2	once	TGTGCCTGGTCCCCCGGGACTACCTCGAACACCGGGGAGCTGTTTTTT	CAWSPGTTSNTGELFF
TRBV27	TRBJ1-2	TRBD1	-	TGTGCCAGCAGTCAGGACAGGGTGGGTGGCTACACCTTC	CASSQDRVGGYTF
TRBV18	TRBJ1-4	-	-	TGTGCCAGCTCACTCCGGGGAAATGAAAAACTGTTTTTT	CASSLRGNEKLFF
TRBV19	TRBJ2-2	TRBD2	-	TGTGCCAGTAGTTTGACTAGCGAGCGAAGCACCGGGGAGCTGTTTTTT	CASSLTSERSTGELFF
TRBV12-5	TRBJ2-5	-	-	TGTGCTAGTGGTTTGGGGGAGGTCCAGTACTTC	CASGLGEVQYF
TRBV19	TRBJ1-1	-	-	TGTGCCAGTAGCATCCTTGCGGGGCAAATGAACACTGAAGCTTTCTTT	CASSILAGQMNTEAFF
TRBV27	TRBJ2-7	-	-	TGTGCCAGCAGTTTCAACGGGATGAAAGCCTACGAGCAGTACTTC	CASSFNGMKAYEQYF
TRBV7-9	TRBJ1-5	-	-	TGTGCCAGCAGCCCCCGGGGGACGGGCAATCAGCCCCAGCATTTT	CASSPRGTGNQPQHF
TRBV6-4	TRBJ2-6	-	few	TGTGCCAGCAGTGAAAGGGGTACCTCTGGGGCCAACGTCCTGACTTTC	CASSERGTSGANVLTF
TRBV6-6	TRBJ2-3	-	-	TGTGCCAGCAGTTACGGTCTCTTTACTAGCACAGATACGCAGTATTTT	CASSYGLFTSTDTQYF
TRBV27	TRBJ2-7	TRBD1	-	TGTGCCAGCAGCACAGGGGGAAACGTCTACGAGCAGTACTTC	CASSTGGNVYEQYF
TRBV7-8	TRBJ2-7	TRBD2	-	TGTGCCAGCAGCTTAGGTGGGACTAGCTCCTACGAGCAGTACTTC	CASSLGGTSSYEQYF
TRBV5-6	TRBJ2-7	-	-	TGTGCCAGCAGCGCCCCAGGGCGCGGATGGTCCTACGAGCAGTACTTC	CASSAPGRGWSYEQYF
TRBV4-1	TRBJ2-4	TRBD2	-	TGCGCCAGCAGCCAAGGACTAGCGGGAGGGAGGAAAAACATTCAGTACTTC	CASSQGLAGGRKNIQYF
TRBV4-3	TRBJ1-1	-	-	TGCGCCAGCAGCCGTAATCCATTAGCGAACACTGAAGCTTTCTTT	CASSRNPLANTEAFF
TRBV2	TRBJ1-2	-	few	TGTGCCAGCAGTATTCAACGCTCAGCGGACTATGGCTACACCTTC	CASSIQRSADYGYTF
TRBV2	TRBJ2-1	TRBD1	-	TGTGCCAGCACCCGGACAGGGGTCTACAATGAGCAGTTCTTC	CASTRTGVYNEQFF
TRBV28	TRBJ1-1	-	-	TGTGCCAGCAGTTTACCAGGGTTGGGCACTGAAGCTTTCTTT	CASSLPGLGTEAFF
TRBV11-2	TRBJ1-2	TRBD1	-	TGTGCCAGCAGCACCCCAGGGGGTGGCTACACCTTC	CASSTPGGGYTF
TRBV9	TRBJ2-5	TRBD1	-	TGTGCCAGCAGCGTAGAGTACAGGGGGCAAGAGACCCAGTACTTC	CASSVEYRGQETQYF
TRBV7-9	TRBJ2-7	-	once	TGTGCCAGCAGCTTACGACAGGCGGGAGCCTACGAGCAGTACTTC	CASSLRQAGAYEQYF
TRBV5-4	TRBJ1-2	-	few	TGTGCCAGCAGCTTTGAGCGGCGGGTTAACTATGGCTACACCTTC	CASSFERRVNYGYTF
TRBV7-9	TRBJ2-7	-	-	TGTGCCAGCAGCTTCCGGGACAATATTTACGAGCAGTACTTC	CASSFRDNIYEQYF
TRBV5-1	TRBJ1-2	-	few	TGCGCCAGCAAAGAAGCCGGAGACTATGGCTACACCTTC	CASKEAGDYGYTF
TRBV2	TRBJ1-4	TRBD1	-	TGTGCCAGCAGTCCCAGGGAGGCAGGGGGAGGAGGGTTAAAACTGTTTTTT	CASSPREAGGGGLKLFF